This entry lists 21 T cell receptor beta chains sequenced from one sample in a study of blood T cell repertoires in COVID-19. The protocol was immunoSEQ multiplex PCR, while the TCRdb copy is restricted to in-frame clones and leaves out a portion. The table has tens of thousands of clones, roughly nine tenths seen once. The specimen was peripheral blood. The receptors were sampled from a human donor in a cohort sampled during active COVID-19.

The gene calls are TRBV7-6 and TRBJ2-5, with 11 nucleotides matching TRBD2. CDR1 SGHVS and CDR2 FNYEAQ come from the germline V gene. Trimming cost V 6 bases and J 9 bases; bases outside gene matches: 9. The CDR3 runs 14 residues. CDR3 sequence: CASRPNSGGEAQYF. DNA of the CDR3: TGTGCCAGCAGGCCCAATAGCGGGGGGGAAGCCCAGTACTTC.

J is TRBJ1-4 and V is TRBV18; 9 nucleotides align to TRBD1. The CDR3 is 15 residues long. CDR1 is KGHSH, CDR2 LQKENI, per germline. V was clipped by 3 bases and J by 7 bases; unmatched bases: 6. The CDR3 DNA sequence: TGTGCCAGCTCACCGGGGACAGGGAGAGGTGAAAAACTGTTTTTT. Amino acids: CASSPGTGRGEKLFF. Full variable domain (missing parts from reference TRBV18 and TRBJ1-4): NAGVMQNPRHLVRRRGQEARLRCSPMKGHSHVYWYRQLPEEGLKFMVYLQKENIIDESGMPKERFSAEFPKEGPSILRIQQVVRGDSAAYFCASSPGTGRGEKLFFGSGTQLSVL.

The chain joins TRBV4-2 to TRBJ1-2; 7 nucleotides line up with TRBD1. Unmatched junction bases numbered 7, after V lost 0 bases and J lost 9 bases. The CDR3 is 14 amino acids. The germline CDR1 and CDR2 sequences are LGHNA and YNFKEQ. The CDR3 sequence: CASSQEGRTGCYTF. The CDR3 nucleotides read TGTGCCAGCAGCCAAGAAGGTCGGACAGGATGCTACACCTTC.

The chain is built from TRBV2 and TRBJ1-5; D ambiguous. The germline CDR1 and CDR2 sequences are SNHLY and FYNNEI. This CDR3 spans 15 amino acids. With 2 bases removed from V and 5 bases from J, the gap between germline ends came to 13 bases. This chain's CDR3 is CASSERVSTDQPQHF. The CDR3 DNA is TGTGCCAGCAGTGAACGGGTTTCAACGGATCAGCCCCAGCATTTT.

V is TRBV27 and J is TRBJ2-5, with D possibly TRBD1 on 6 matching bases. The CDR3 sequence is 15 residues long. The germline V gene encodes CDR1 MNHEY and CDR2 SMNVEV (reference sequence). V lost 5 bases to trimming and J lost 5 bases, with 18 bases between them. The CDR3 sequence is CASSHPGDRRETQYF. CDR3 DNA: TGTGCCAGCAGTCACCCAGGGGATCGCAGGGAGACCCAGTACTTC.

The chain recombines TRBV2 with TRBJ2-1; D remains ambiguous. Germline-derived CDR1 and CDR2 are SNHLY and FYNNEI. This CDR3 is built from 17 residues. The V end was cut by 5 bases, the J end by 0 bases, with 17 bases between. CDR3 bases: TGTGCCAGCAGTCCTACTCACAGAGTGAGCTCCTACAATGAGCAGTTCTTC. Translation gives CASSPTHRVSSYNEQFF.

The chain links TRBV18 to TRBJ2-7, with 11 bases that match TRBD2. Germline V gene sequence: CDR1 KGHSH, CDR2 LQKENI. The CDR3 consists of 15 residues. V shed 5 bases, J shed 0 bases, and the junction held 3 bases outside the gene matches. CDR3 residues: CASSFSGRASYEQYF. The CDR3 region has the DNA TGTGCCAGCTCATTTAGCGGGAGGGCCTCCTACGAGCAGTACTTC.

The chain recombines TRBV19 with TRBJ2-3, with D possibly matching TRBD1 (6 bases). CDR1 and CDR2 (germline): LNHDA, SQIVND (reference sequence). The CDR3 consists of 14 residues. Trimming cost V 11 bases and J 3 bases, with 18 bases left between them. In nucleotides, the CDR3 is TGTGCCGGAGCCAACAGGGTAGGTACAGATACGCAGTATTTT. This encodes CAGANRVGTDTQYF.

The gene calls are TRBV4-1 and TRBJ1-1; 7 positions agree with TRBD1. Trimming at V came to 0 bases and at J to 0 bases, leaving 1 base not matched to a gene. Germline CDR1 and CDR2: MGHRA and YSYEKL. The CDR3 extends over 15 amino acids. The CDR3 bases are TGCGCCAGCAGCCAAGAGACAGGGATGAACACTGAAGCTTTCTTT. Protein: CASSQETGMNTEAFF.

The chain carries TRBV18 and TRBJ2-7, with 8 bases matching TRBD1. CDR3 length equals 15 residues. The J segment lost 5 bases and the V segment lost 5 bases, leaving 11 bases of the junction unmatched. Per germline, CDR1 KGHSH and CDR2 LQKENI. CDR3 region: CASSGTGQEFDEQYF. CDR3 coding DNA: TGTGCCAGCTCAGGAACGGGACAGGAATTCGACGAGCAGTACTTC.

This clone was counted a single time. The chain combines TRBV6-5 with TRBJ1-5; possibly TRBD1 for D (6 bases). The V gene's germline CDR1 is MNHEY and CDR2 SVGAGI. The CDR3 runs to 15 residues. V was shortened by 8 bases and J by 0 bases, with 14 bases between the two germline ends. The CDR3 here is CASSPGDVSNQPQHF. CDR3 bases: TGTGCCAGCTCCCCAGGGGATGTTAGCAATCAGCCCCAGCATTTT.

The chain links TRBV5-1 to TRBJ2-3, with D tentatively TRBD2 (6 bases). The CDR3 covers 15 residues. Per germline, CDR1 SGHRS and CDR2 YFSETQ. V lost 1 base, J lost 5 bases, and 14 bases lay in between. CDR3 region: CASSLTSPPEDTQYF. The DNA for the CDR3 is TGCGCCAGCAGCTTGACTAGCCCCCCTGAAGATACGCAGTATTTT.

This clone was counted between two and nine times. The rearrangement links TRBV9 to TRBJ2-1; D is uncertain. The germline gives CDR1 SGDLS, CDR2 YYNGEE. CDR3 length: 14 amino acids. The germline V and J ends were trimmed by 0 bases and 4 bases, with 8 bases remaining between them. CDR3 loop: CASSVAPLYNEQFF. The CDR3 region has the DNA TGTGCCAGCAGCGTAGCCCCTCTTTACAATGAGCAGTTCTTC.

The V gene is TRBV4-1, the J gene TRBJ2-5; 13 nucleotides match TRBD2. The CDR3 has 16 residues. From germline, CDR1 is MGHRA and CDR2 YSYEKL. The V and J ends lost 2 bases and 5 bases, in that order; junction bases with no gene match: 5. As DNA, the CDR3 is TGCGCCAGCAGCCAAACTAGCGGGGGGGCCTTGGAGACCCAGTACTTC. Translated, it gives CASSQTSGGALETQYF.

This clone was recorded a few times. V and J are TRBV7-9 and TRBJ2-7; 8 bases are a match to TRBD1. The CDR3 has 14 residues. Germline trimming cut 1 base from V and 5 bases from J; bases unmatched to any gene: 4. Germline V gene sequence: CDR1 SEHNR, CDR2 FQNEAQ (reference sequence). CDR3 protein: CASSLGTGHNEQYF. The CDR3 DNA reads as TGTGCCAGCAGCTTAGGGACAGGGCACAACGAGCAGTACTTC.

The chain is built from TRBV6-5 and TRBJ1-6; 8 nucleotides line up with TRBD1. The germline CDR1 and CDR2 sequences are MNHEY and SVGAGI. V shed 5 bases, J shed 14 bases, and the junction held 14 bases outside the gene matches. This CDR3 is built from 15 residues. The CDR3 is CASSSDRGSSGSLHF. As DNA, the CDR3 is TGTGCCAGCAGTAGCGACAGGGGCTCATCGGGATCCCTCCACTTT.

The chain joins TRBV6-6 to TRBJ2-7; 8 nucleotides line up with TRBD2. The CDR3 has 14 residues. Losses at the gene ends were 9 bases for V and 6 bases for J; bases not matched to a gene: 13. Germline V gives CDR1 MNHNY, CDR2 SVGAGI (reference sequence). The CDR3 sequence is CARVSQRGNCEQYF. CDR3 DNA: TGTGCCAGGGTTTCTCAGCGGGGGAATTGCGAGCAGTACTTC.

This clone appeared a few times. The V and J genes are TRBV7-3 and TRBJ2-1, with 9 bases identical to TRBD2. Germline V gene sequence: CDR1 SGHTA, CDR2 FQGTGA. This CDR3 has 15 amino acids. With 5 bases clipped from V and 6 bases from J, the junction kept 8 bases outside the gene matches. CDR3 DNA sequence: TGTGCCAGCAGCATGAATAGCGGGGGCGGCAATGAGCAGTTCTTC. Protein product: CASSMNSGGGNEQFF. The full variable domain, in which reference TRBV7-3 and TRBJ2-1 provide the parts outside the CDR3, is GAGVSQTPSNKVTEKGKYVELRCDPISGHTALYWYRQSLGQGPEFLIYFQGTGAADDSGLPNDRFFAVRPEGSVSTLKIQRTERGDSAVYLCASSMNSGGGNEQFFGPGTRLTVL.

The gene calls are TRBV7-2 and TRBJ1-2; weak D call: TRBD1 (5 bases). This CDR3 is built from 14 residues. The germline gives CDR1 SGHTA, CDR2 FQGNSA. The V end lost 1 base, the J end lost 7 bases, and 13 bases lay between the germline ends. CDR3 nucleotides: TGTGCCAGCAGCTTAGGGTTGCAGGGTGGTGGCTACACCTTC. This sequence encodes CASSLGLQGGGYTF.

This clone has a single count. The chain combines TRBV19 with TRBJ2-2, with 7 bases that match TRBD2. The CDR3 loop spans 17 amino acids. CDR1 LNHDA and CDR2 SQIVND come from the germline V gene (reference sequence). Germline trimming cut 7 bases from V and 3 bases from J; bases unmatched to any gene: 14. The CDR3 DNA reads TGTGCCAGTAAGACTAGCTCTCACGAATCTGACACCGGGGAGCTGTTTTTT. It yields the protein CASKTSSHESDTGELFF.

The gene calls are TRBV5-1 and TRBJ2-5, with D possibly TRBD1 on 5 matching bases. CDR3 length: 14 residues. Germline CDR1 SGHRS, CDR2 YFSETQ. V was cut by 4 bases and J by 2 bases, with 12 bases left in between. CDR3 bases: TGCGCCAGCAGCAGGGGCCAGTTACAAGAGACCCAGTACTTC. Encoded protein: CASSRGQLQETQYF. The full variable domain, completed using reference TRBV5-1 and TRBJ2-5, is KAGVTQTPRYLIKTRGQQVTLSCSPISGHRSVSWYQQTPGQGLQFLFEYFSETQRNKGNFPGRFSGRQFSNSRSEMNVSTLELGDSALYLCASSRGQLQETQYFGPGTRLLVL.